A single sample gave rise to the 9 T cell receptor beta chains below, sequenced in a study of blood T cell repertoires in COVID-19. Repertoires were generated with immunoSEQ multiplex PCR, while TCRdb's copy carries only in-frame clones and drops some. The sample consists of around 70,000 clones, approximately 79% of them appearing once. Sequenced: peripheral blood. Source of these receptors: a man in his fifties or sixties with active or convalescent COVID-19.

The chain uses TRBV27 and TRBJ2-3; TRBD1 aligns across 11 bases. The CDR3 extends over 15 amino acids. Germline V gene data show CDR1 as MNHEY and CDR2 as SMNVEV (reference sequence). J was trimmed by 4 bases and V by 5 bases; bases with no gene match: 5. The CDR3 nucleotides are TGTGCCAGCAGTCGTCGGACAGGGGGCGCAGATACGCAGTATTTT. Translating gives CASSRRTGGADTQYF.

The chain combines TRBV30 with TRBJ1-1; TRBD1 matches 9 bases. V shed 4 bases, J shed 4 bases, and the junction held 7 bases outside the gene matches. In germline, CDR1 is GTSNPN, CDR2 SVGIG (reference sequence). The CDR3 has 14 residues. This chain's CDR3 is CAWITGQGFTEAFF. The CDR3 nucleotides read TGTGCCTGGATTACGGGACAGGGCTTCACTGAAGCTTTCTTT.

CDR3 nucleotides: TGTGCCAGCAGCCAAGACAGGGGAGAGGGCAATCAGCCCCAGCATTTT. It translates to CASSQDRGEGNQPQHF. V is TRBV4-2 and J is TRBJ1-5; D may be TRBD1 (6 bases). The CDR3 is made up of 16 amino acids. The germline V gene encodes CDR1 LGHNA and CDR2 YNFKEQ. Trimming pared 0 bases from V and 2 bases from J, leaving 11 bases between.

In this sample, this clone turned up a few times. The chain uses TRBV2 and TRBJ1-1; D is possibly TRBD1 (6 bases). The CDR3 is made up of 12 amino acids. The germline CDR1 and CDR2 sequences are SNHLY and FYNNEI. V shed 4 bases and J shed 8 bases, with 11 bases lying between them. Written as DNA, the CDR3 is TGTGCCAGCAGTGTTGGCAGGGGAGAAGCTTTCTTT. Protein: CASSVGRGEAFF.

The V and J genes are TRBV6-5 and TRBJ2-1; 7 bases fit TRBD2. Germline V gene data show CDR1 as MNHEY and CDR2 as SVGAGI. This CDR3 is built from 15 residues. The V and J ends lost 6 bases and 4 bases, in that order; junction bases with no gene match: 9. In nucleotides, the CDR3 is TGTGCCAGCAGGCCACCGACTAGCCTATACAATGAGCAGTTCTTC. Residues: CASRPPTSLYNEQFF.

V is TRBV9 and J is TRBJ2-7, with D possibly TRBD2 on 6 matching bases. The V gene lost 0 bases and the J gene lost 2 bases, with 9 bases spanning the gap. Germline lookup yields CDR1 SGDLS and CDR2 YYNGEE. CDR3 length equals 14 residues. CDR3 nucleotide sequence: TGTGCCAGCAGCGTAGATAGCGGCCCCTACGAGCAGTACTTC. Encoded protein: CASSVDSGPYEQYF.

The J gene is TRBJ2-7, the V gene TRBV27; 10 positions match TRBD2. This CDR3 has 13 amino acids. Germline V gene data show CDR1 as MNHEY and CDR2 as SMNVEV (reference sequence). V was pared by 6 bases and J by 8 bases, with 7 bases of the junction left unmatched. The CDR3 loop reads CASRSSGGRQQYF. The CDR3 DNA is TGTGCCAGCAGAAGTAGCGGGGGGCGGCAGCAGTACTTC.

The chain joins TRBV10-1 to TRBJ2-5; perhaps TRBD1 as D (6 bases). V lost 4 bases, J lost 1 base, and 10 bases lay in between. The CDR3 loop spans 14 amino acids. The germline gives CDR1 WNHNN, CDR2 SYGVQD (reference sequence). The CDR3 spells CASSAGATQETQYF. CDR3 in DNA: TGCGCCAGCAGTGCAGGGGCCACCCAAGAGACCCAGTACTTC.

The chain recombines TRBV28 with TRBJ1-3, with TRBD1 identical over 9 bases. The CDR3 is 16 amino acids. Germline V gene sequence: CDR1 MDHEN, CDR2 SYDVKM. Trimming took 6 bases from V and 3 from J; bases not matched to a gene: 9. CDR3 coding DNA: TGTGCCAGCAGGAAGCTACAGGGGGCCAATGGAAACACCATATATTTT. It translates to CASRKLQGANGNTIYF.